A single sample gave rise to the 2 T cell receptor beta chains below, sequenced in a study of shared clonotypes between healthy human individuals. Repertoires were generated with immunoSEQ multiplex PCR, while TCRdb's copy carries only in-frame clones and drops some. The sample carries some 480,000 clones, less than 80% recorded once. Sequencing was performed on PBMCs. These receptors all come from a woman aged 40 to 50 in good health. Some clones in this sample may be carry-over from other donors' samples.

The chain recombines TRBV4-1 with TRBJ2-5; D perhaps matches TRBD2 (6 bases). This CDR3 is built from 14 residues. V lost 4 bases and J lost 3, with 12 bases in between. Germline V CDR1 and CDR2: MGHRA, YSYEKL. The CDR3, as DNA: TGCGCCAGCAGCCTGCAAACGGGAGAAGAGACCCAGTACTTC. Residues: CASSLQTGEETQYF.

The J gene is TRBJ2-1, the V gene TRBV7-6, with TRBD1 matching 7 bases. The V gene's germline CDR1 is SGHVS and CDR2 FNYEAQ. Trimming removed 11 bases from V and 7 bases from J; junction bases left unmatched: 11. CDR3 length equals 13 residues. The CDR3, as DNA: TGTGCCGTAGGTCCGGGACAGCAGAATGAGCAGTTCTTC. As protein: CAVGPGQQNEQFF.